These T cell receptor beta chains were read from a single sample in a study of T cell responses to AZD1222 COVID-19 vaccine. Some clones are missing from TCRdb's copy, which holds only in-frame ones; the method was immunoSEQ multiplex PCR. There are about 130,000 clones in the sample; 85% to 90% occur only once, and approximately 4.4% lies in the top ten. Specimen: peripheral blood, collected 28 days after the second AZD1222 dose. All receptors come from an adult who received the AZD1222 COVID-19 vaccine. CDR3s include the opening cysteine and the closing phenylalanine or tryptophan. D genes are given only for firm matches. Not all rows give a size; the values are once, few, many and, for expanded clones, a class.

TRBV3-1/TRBV3-2,TRBJ2-5,16,TRBD2,NA,TGTGCCAGCAGCCAATCTCCTAGCGGGCATGAAGAGACCCAGTACTTC,CASSQSPSGHEETQYF
TRBV24-1,TRBJ1-1,13,NA,NA,TGTGCCACCAGGAGGGAGCAGGGAACTGAAGCTTTCTTT,CATRREQGTEAFF
TRBV11-3,TRBJ2-2,15,TRBD1,NA,TGTGCCAGCAGCTACCGGGACAGGAACACCGGGGAGCTGTTTTTT,CASSYRDRNTGELFF
TRBV19,TRBJ1-2,15,NA,NA,TGTGCCAGTAGCAGAACTCGGGGCGTCGGGTATGGCTACACCTTC,CASSRTRGVGYGYTF
TRBV12-3/TRBV12-4,TRBJ2-1,12,TRBD2,NA,TGTGCCAGCAGAATAGCGGGGGATGAGCAGTTCTTC,CASRIAGDEQFF
TRBV23-1,TRBJ1-4,18,NA,NA,TGCGCCAGCAGTCATGCCGTCGCCCGGACGGCGACTAATGAAAAACTGTTTTTT,CASSHAVARTATNEKLFF
TRBV27,TRBJ1-3,20,TRBD1,NA,TGTGCCAGCAGTCCCGAGGGGAGGACAGGGGCGTCTCTCGCTGGAAACACCATATATTTT,CASSPEGRTGASLAGNTIYF
TRBV5-1,TRBJ1-2,15,NA,NA,TGCGCCAGCAGCTTGGGAGGGGAAGGATCGCATGGCTACACCTTC,CASSLGGEGSHGYTF
TRBV28,TRBJ2-7,15,TRBD1,NA,TGTGCCAGCATTCCGTCAAGGACAGGCTCCTACGAGCAGTACTTC,CASIPSRTGSYEQYF
TRBV2,TRBJ1-2,15,TRBD1,NA,TGTGCCAGCAGCCACCCAGACAGGGCGGGCTATGGCTACACCTTC,CASSHPDRAGYGYTF
TRBV2,TRBJ1-1,13,NA,NA,TGTGCCAGCAGGGATCCAGGGAGGACTGAAGCTTTCTTT,CASRDPGRTEAFF
TRBV24-1,TRBJ2-5,16,TRBD1,NA,TGTGCCACCAGTGAACCGGGACAGGGGGACCAAGAGACCCAGTACTTC,CATSEPGQGDQETQYF
TRBV28,TRBJ1-1,13,NA,NA,TGTGCCAGCAGTGGGGCCTGGGGCACTGAAGCTTTCTTT,CASSGAWGTEAFF
TRBV2,TRBJ1-6,15,NA,once,TGTGCCAGCAGTGAGTCTGGGATTGGTAATTCACCCCTCCACTTT,CASSESGIGNSPLHF
TRBV28,TRBJ1-5,17,NA,NA,TGTGCCAGCAGTTTGGGTAAATGGGGGGAAATGAATCAGCCCCAGCATTTT,CASSLGKWGEMNQPQHF
TRBV6-2/TRBV6-3,TRBJ2-4,14,NA,NA,TGTGCCAGCAGTTACGCAGGTCTCGAAAACATTCAGTACTTC,CASSYAGLENIQYF
TRBV10-1,TRBJ1-2,15,NA,NA,TGCGCCAGCAGGGGGGCGGGTTTTAGGCACTATGGCTACACCTTC,CASRGAGFRHYGYTF
TRBV12-3/TRBV12-4,TRBJ2-1,13,NA,few,TGTGCCAGCAGTTTACCCTCCGCCGATGAGCAGTTCTTC,CASSLPSADEQFF
TRBV4-1,TRBJ1-2,15,NA,once,TGCGCCAGCAGCCAAGATCTCTGGGACACCTATGGCTACACCTTC,CASSQDLWDTYGYTF
TRBV6-1,TRBJ2-2,17,TRBD2,once,TGTGCCAGCAGTGAAGCGAGGGACTACGCGAACACCGGGGAGCTGTTTTTT,CASSEARDYANTGELFF
TRBV5-1,TRBJ1-6,14,TRBD1,NA,TGCGCCAGCAGCTTGGGGGACAGGGTTTCACCCCTCCACTTT,CASSLGDRVSPLHF
TRBV19,TRBJ2-2,15,NA,NA,TGTGCCAGTAGTATCAGGGGTGGAAACACCGGGGAGCTGTTTTTT,CASSIRGGNTGELFF
TRBV27,TRBJ2-7,15,NA,NA,TGTGCCAGCAGTTTATACGCAGGGCTCTTTTACGAGCAGTACTTC,CASSLYAGLFYEQYF
TRBV28,TRBJ2-5,18,TRBD2,NA,TGTGCCAGCAGTCCTCTAGGGGTAGCGGGGGATCCATCAGAGACCCAGTACTTC,CASSPLGVAGDPSETQYF
TRBV6-5,TRBJ1-4,15,NA,NA,TGTGCCAGCAGTACACAGGGCGTGACTAATGAAAAACTGTTTTTT,CASSTQGVTNEKLFF
TRBV6-2/TRBV6-3,TRBJ1-1,15,NA,few,TGTGCCAGCAGTGGTTTAGGCAGTGTGAACACTGAAGCTTTCTTT,CASSGLGSVNTEAFF
TRBV30,TRBJ2-3,14,NA,NA,TGTGCCTGGAGCTCCTTGGACAAGACAGATACGCAGTATTTT,CAWSSLDKTDTQYF
TRBV3-1/TRBV3-2,TRBJ1-6,18,TRBD1,NA,TGTGCCAGCAGCCAAGGAGCCGACAGGGTGTCCTATAATTCACCCCTCCACTTT,CASSQGADRVSYNSPLHF
TRBV12-5,TRBJ1-2,15,TRBD1,NA,TGTGCTAGTGGTACTTCCCTCGGGACAGGGTATGGCTACACCTTC,CASGTSLGTGYGYTF
TRBV14,TRBJ1-5,13,TRBD1,NA,TGTGCCAGCAGCCAAGCAGGGGGGCAGCCCCAGCATTTT,CASSQAGGQPQHF
TRBV18,TRBJ1-1,13,NA,NA,TGTGCCAGCTTCCAGTCACAGAACACTGAAGCTTTCTTT,CASFQSQNTEAFF
TRBV9,TRBJ1-6,14,NA,NA,TGTGCCAGCAGCGTGGGCTACAGTAATTCACCCCTCCACTTT,CASSVGYSNSPLHF
TRBV3-1/TRBV3-2,TRBJ1-1,14,NA,NA,TGTGCCAGCAGCTCCGCGCAGGTCCTTTCTGAAGCTTTCTTT,CASSSAQVLSEAFF
TRBV3-1/TRBV3-2,TRBJ1-1,15,NA,NA,TGTGCCAGCAGCCAAGATATGTCAGCGAACACTGAAGCTTTCTTT,CASSQDMSANTEAFF
TRBV3-1/TRBV3-2,TRBJ2-7,16,NA,NA,TGTGCCAGCAGCCAATCAGGGAAAAGTGCCTTTTACGAGCAGTACTTC,CASSQSGKSAFYEQYF
TRBV28,TRBJ1-2,14,NA,NA,TGTGCCAGCAGCATCCCAGGGTTCGGCTATGGCTACACCTTC,CASSIPGFGYGYTF
TRBV6-5,TRBJ2-7,13,NA,NA,TGTGCCAGTAACCGCGGGGTGGGGTACGAGCAGTACTTC,CASNRGVGYEQYF